This T cell receptor beta chain was recovered during a study of blood T cell repertoires in COVID-19. Overall study: Samples representing acute and convalescent COVID-19 were sourced from the United States, Italy and Spain. The analysed material was cDNA or gDNA that came from T cells, B-cell-depleted T cells, or PBMCs.

CDR3 size: 14 residues. The V gene end was trimmed by 8 bases and the J gene end by 6 bases; junction bases not matched to a gene: 7. CDR1 is MDHEN, CDR2 SYDVKM, per germline. This clone showed up just once. Per the authors' pipeline: The assay estimated nucleated cells by amplifying reference gene primers. Sequencing used immunoSEQ multiplex PCR; TCRdb keeps in-frame clones, though not all of them. The V and J calls and clone size come from that table; D and trimming were worked out from the DNA. The table shows some 110,000 clones, with 81% occurring only once. V is TRBV28 and J is TRBJ2-1, with 10 bases that match TRBD1. This TCR was recovered from a man aged 80 or over with acute or convalescent COVID-19. The sample comprised peripheral blood. CDR3 amino acids: CASYRQGAGNEQFF. In DNA, the CDR3 is TGTGCCAGCTATCGACAGGGGGCGGGCAATGAGCAGTTCTTC.